This passage covers 24 T cell receptor beta chains from one sample sequenced in a study of cytomegalovirus exposure and HLA in healthy donors. The primer mix had 60 Vbeta and 13 Jbeta primers. Repertoires were generated with immunoSEQ multiplex PCR, while TCRdb's copy carries only in-frame clones and drops some. The sample records fewer than 200,000 clones, over 60% being singletons. The specimen was PBMCs. These receptors were taken from a female donor in good health and CMV-seronegative.

This clone appeared a few times. This chain links TRBV6-5 with TRBJ2-5; 7 bases match TRBD2. The length of the CDR3 is 14 residues. Per germline, CDR1 MNHEY and CDR2 SVGAGI. J gave up 5 bases and V 6 bases, and 9 bases lay outside the gene matches. This CDR3 reads CASSPTSRGETQYF. CDR3 nucleotide sequence: TGTGCCAGCAGCCCGACTAGCCGGGGTGAGACCCAGTACTTC.

This chain connects TRBV7-8 to TRBJ1-2, with a weak D call TRBD1 (5 bases). From germline, CDR1 is SGHVS and CDR2 FQNEAQ. The CDR3 is made up of 17 amino acids. The germline V and J ends were trimmed by 1 base and 3 bases, with 18 bases remaining between them. This CDR3 reads CASSLELVVRVDYGYTF. The CDR3 nucleotides read TGTGCCAGCAGCTTAGAACTGGTGGTCAGGGTGGACTATGGCTACACCTTC.

The rearrangement joins TRBV6-1 to TRBJ1-5, with 12 bases fitting TRBD1. The CDR3 length is 15 residues. Trimming took 4 bases from V and 7 from J; bases not matched to a gene: 5. CDR1 is MNHNS, CDR2 SASEGT, per germline. The CDR3: CASSAGTGGGQPQHF. The CDR3 nucleotides read TGTGCCAGCAGTGCCGGGACAGGGGGCGGGCAGCCCCAGCATTTT.

The chain links TRBV10-3 to TRBJ1-2; TRBD1 matches at 10 bases. The V segment lost 0 bases and the J segment 7 bases; nucleotides outside the gene matches: 8. There are 16 residues in the CDR3. Germline CDR1 and CDR2: ENHRY and SYGVKD. CDR3: CAISESTRGTGAGYTF. The CDR3 DNA reads TGTGCCATCAGTGAGTCGACTCGTGGGACAGGGGCTGGCTACACCTTC.

This chain links TRBV5-1 with TRBJ1-2; D perhaps matches TRBD1 (5 bases). This CDR3 spans 15 amino acids. V was cut by 0 bases and J by 4 bases, with 13 bases left in between. Germline V gene sequence: CDR1 SGHRS, CDR2 YFSETQ. Here the CDR3 DNA reads TGCGCCAGCAGCTTGGCCGAACAAGGGGCCTATGGCTACACCTTC. Protein sequence: CASSLAEQGAYGYTF. The full variable domain, its missing parts supplied by reference TRBV5-1 and TRBJ1-2, is KAGVTQTPRYLIKTRGQQVTLSCSPISGHRSVSWYQQTPGQGLQFLFEYFSETQRNKGNFPGRFSGRQFSNSRSEMNVSTLELGDSALYLCASSLAEQGAYGYTFGSGTRLTVV.

This clone was recorded a few times. The J gene is TRBJ1-1, the V gene TRBV4-2, with 9 nucleotides matching TRBD1. This CDR3 has 13 residues. After removal of 4 bases from V and 4 bases from J, the junction contained 1 base not matched to a gene. Germline CDR1 is LGHNA and CDR2 is YNFKEQ. The CDR3 loop is CASSPDRGTEAFF. Written as DNA, the CDR3 is TGTGCCAGCAGCCCGGACAGGGGCACTGAAGCTTTCTTT.

With respect to this clone: Mismatch with germline at one junction end may stem from a read error. The chain links TRBV4-3 to TRBJ2-1; TRBD2 matches 8 bases. The germline gives CDR1 LGHNA, CDR2 YSLEER. The CDR3 has 17 amino acids. This CDR3 is CVSSQYWSGSSYNEQFF. DNA of the CDR3: TGCGTCAGCAGCCAATACTGGAGCGGGAGCTCCTACAATGAGCAGTTCTTC.

Comment on this clone: The junction departs from germline at one end; a sequencing error may be responsible. The chain couples TRBV30 to TRBJ2-6; D perhaps matches TRBD1 (7 bases). The CDR3 totals 13 residues. The germline CDR1 and CDR2 sequences are GTSNPN and SVGIG (reference sequence). This CDR3 reads CALGAGGTNGLTF. The DNA of the CDR3 is TGTGCCTTGGGGGCAGGGGGGACCAACGGCCTGACTTTC.

The gene calls are TRBV5-1 and TRBJ2-7; 7 bases map to TRBD1. V lost 3 bases and J lost 5; bases outside the gene matches: 14. Germline-derived CDR1 and CDR2 are SGHRS and YFSETQ. The CDR3 has 16 amino acids. The DNA of the CDR3 is TGCGCCAGCAGCTCACTCCGGGACAGCCCTCTGGACGAGCAGTACTTC. Protein sequence: CASSSLRDSPLDEQYF.

The chain has TRBV5-6 and TRBJ1-1; D is undetermined. The CDR3 runs 13 residues. CDR1 and CDR2 (germline): SGHDT, YYEEEE. Trimming shortened V by 7 bases and J by 6 bases, and 16 bases separated the two germline ends. The DNA for the CDR3 is TGTGCCAGCTTCCCCCAACGGAGGGCTGAAGCTTTCTTT. Amino acids: CASFPQRRAEAFF. Based on the CDR3 plus reference TRBV5-6 and TRBJ1-1, the full variable domain is DAGVTQSPTHLIKTRGQQVTLRCSPKSGHDTVSWYQQALGQGPQFIFQYYEEEERQRGNFPDRFSGHQFPNYSSELNVNALLLGDSALYLCASFPQRRAEAFFGQGTRLTVV.

The chain uses TRBV28 and TRBJ2-3; 9 bases fit TRBD1. With 4 bases clipped from V and 6 bases from J, the junction kept 14 bases outside the gene matches. This CDR3 comprises 17 residues. CDR1 is MDHEN, CDR2 SYDVKM, per germline. This chain's CDR3 is CASSYSFEQGARDTQYF. In DNA, the CDR3 is TGTGCCAGCAGTTACTCTTTCGAACAGGGGGCAAGGGATACGCAGTATTTT.

The V call is TRBV5-4, the J call TRBJ2-7, with a possible D match to TRBD1 (6 bases). This CDR3 spans 14 amino acids. Trimming took off 4 bases at V and 2 bases at J, with 13 bases between the two ends. CDR1 is SGHNT and CDR2 is YYREEE in the germline V gene (reference sequence). Written as DNA, the CDR3 is TGTGCCAGCAGCGCCCGGACAGCCCCCTACGAGCAGTACTTC. Protein sequence: CASSARTAPYEQYF. The complete variable domain, with remaining parts taken from reference TRBV5-4 and TRBJ2-7, reads ETGVTQSPTHLIKTRGQQVTLRCSSQSGHNTVSWYQQALGQGPQFIFQYYREEENGRGNFPPRFSGLQFPNYSSELNVNALELDDSALYLCASSARTAPYEQYFGPGTRLTVT.

This chain joins TRBV27 and TRBJ2-7; tentatively, D is TRBD2 (5 bases). The CDR3 runs to 13 residues. Trimming removed 7 bases at V and 7 bases at J, with 17 bases between. Germline CDR1 is MNHEY and CDR2 is SMNVEV (reference sequence). CDR3 sequence (DNA): TGTGCCAGCACCCCTGGAGGAGCCCGGGAGCAGTACTTC. Amino acid sequence: CASTPGGAREQYF.

V usage is TRBV18 and J usage is TRBJ1-1; 8 bases are a match to TRBD1. The CDR3 has 12 residues. From germline, CDR1 is KGHSH and CDR2 LQKENI. The V segment lost 1 base and the J segment 8 bases; nucleotides outside the gene matches: 0. This CDR3 reads CASSPRQGEAFF. Here the CDR3 DNA reads TGTGCCAGCTCACCACGACAGGGGGAAGCTTTCTTT.

This chain connects TRBV27 to TRBJ2-7, with D maybe TRBD1 (6 bases). This CDR3 spans 13 amino acids. CDR1 is MNHEY and CDR2 is SMNVEV in the germline V gene (reference sequence). The V gene lost 4 bases and the J gene lost 4 bases, with 11 bases spanning the gap. The CDR3 spells CASSSAGEYEQYF. CDR3 in DNA: TGTGCCAGCAGTTCCGCAGGGGAATACGAGCAGTACTTC.

The rearrangement uses TRBV7-9 and TRBJ2-7; tentative D call: TRBD2 (5 bases). Germline V gene sequence: CDR1 SEHNR, CDR2 FQNEAQ (reference sequence). The CDR3 extends over 13 amino acids. Trimming pared 1 base from V and 7 bases from J, leaving 11 bases between. Here the CDR3 reads CASSLGGVQEQYF. CDR3 nucleotides: TGTGCCAGCAGCTTAGGGGGAGTACAGGAGCAGTACTTC.

This clone was seen a few times. The rearrangement links TRBV5-1 to TRBJ2-3; no definite D call. This CDR3 has 11 amino acids. V gave up 4 bases and J gave up 2 bases, with 2 bases separating them. Germline V gene lookup returns CDR1 SGHRS and CDR2 YFSETQ. CDR3 residues: CASSLTDTQYF. In DNA form, the CDR3 reads TGCGCCAGCAGCCTCACAGATACGCAGTATTTT.

CDR3 coding DNA: TGTGCCAGCAGCTTAGCGATGCGGGCTGAGACCCAGTACTTC. Translating gives CASSLAMRAETQYF. The chain is built from TRBV7-9 and TRBJ2-5; D perhaps matches TRBD2 (5 bases). Trimming stripped 0 bases from V and 5 bases from J, with 10 bases between. The CDR3 is 14 amino acids. The germline CDR1 and CDR2 sequences are SEHNR and FQNEAQ (reference sequence).

The rearrangement uses TRBV23-1 and TRBJ2-5; no firm D call. TRBV23-1 is annotated as an ORF whose role is uncertain. The CDR3 contains 17 residues. V was clipped by 0 bases and J by 0 bases, with 14 bases between them. The CDR3: CASSQSSNPRYQETQYF. The CDR3 DNA is TGCGCCAGCAGTCAATCGAGTAATCCCCGGTACCAAGAGACCCAGTACTTC.

The genes are TRBV2 and TRBJ2-2; perhaps TRBD1 as D (5 bases). CDR3 size: 15 residues. V lost 8 bases and J 3 bases, leaving 16 bases between the germline ends. CDR1 is SNHLY, CDR2 FYNNEI, per germline. The chain's CDR3 is CASLGKGRHTGELFF. CDR3 DNA: TGTGCCAGCTTAGGAAAGGGGCGGCACACCGGGGAGCTGTTTTTT.

CDR3 bases: TGTGCCAGCAGCTTAGACTTAGCCAAAAACATTCAGTACTTC. Encoded protein: CASSLDLAKNIQYF. This chain connects TRBV7-2 to TRBJ2-4, with D unresolved. This CDR3 has 14 amino acids. Germline CDR1 SGHTA, CDR2 FQGNSA. Trimming pared 1 base from V and 0 bases from J, leaving 4 bases between.

The chain links TRBV5-8 to TRBJ1-1; 11 bases map to TRBD1. Germline CDR1 reads SGHTS; CDR2 reads YDEGEE. The V and J ends lost 2 bases and 4 bases, in that order; junction bases with no gene match: 7. There are 16 residues in the CDR3. The chain's CDR3 is CASSFGQGAGGTEAFF. The CDR3 bases are TGTGCCAGCAGCTTCGGACAGGGGGCTGGTGGCACTGAAGCTTTCTTT.

The chain uses TRBV14 and TRBJ2-1, with D possibly matching TRBD2 (6 bases). V was pared by 4 bases and J by 5 bases, with 15 bases between. Germline V gene lookup returns CDR1 SGHDN and CDR2 FVKESK. This CDR3 spans 15 amino acids. The CDR3 region has the DNA TGTGCCAGCAGCCCCCAGCGGAGGAGGGACAATGAGCAGTTCTTC. Amino acids: CASSPQRRRDNEQFF.

The V gene is TRBV18, the J gene TRBJ2-7, with D perhaps matching TRBD2 (6 bases). Germline V gives CDR1 KGHSH, CDR2 LQKENI. Trimming pared 1 base from V and 4 bases from J, leaving 8 bases between. The length of the CDR3 is 13 residues. As DNA, the CDR3 is TGTGCCAGCTCACCACGGACTACTTACGAGCAGTACTTC. It translates to CASSPRTTYEQYF.